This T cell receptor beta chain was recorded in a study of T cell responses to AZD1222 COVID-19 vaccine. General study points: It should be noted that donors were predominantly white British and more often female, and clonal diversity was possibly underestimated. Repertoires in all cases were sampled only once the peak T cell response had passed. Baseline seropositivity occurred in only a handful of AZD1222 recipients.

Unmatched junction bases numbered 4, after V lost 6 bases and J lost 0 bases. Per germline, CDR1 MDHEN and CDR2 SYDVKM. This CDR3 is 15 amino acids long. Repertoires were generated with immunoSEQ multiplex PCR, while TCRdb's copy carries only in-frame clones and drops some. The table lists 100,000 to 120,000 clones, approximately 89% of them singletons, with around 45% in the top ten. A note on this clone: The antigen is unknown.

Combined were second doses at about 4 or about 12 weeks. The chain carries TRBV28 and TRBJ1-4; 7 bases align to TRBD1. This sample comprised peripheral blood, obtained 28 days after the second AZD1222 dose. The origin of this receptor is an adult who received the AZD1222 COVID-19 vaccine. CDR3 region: CASRKGGATNEKLFF. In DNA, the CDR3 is TGTGCCAGCAGAAAAGGGGGCGCAACTAATGAAAAACTGTTTTTT.